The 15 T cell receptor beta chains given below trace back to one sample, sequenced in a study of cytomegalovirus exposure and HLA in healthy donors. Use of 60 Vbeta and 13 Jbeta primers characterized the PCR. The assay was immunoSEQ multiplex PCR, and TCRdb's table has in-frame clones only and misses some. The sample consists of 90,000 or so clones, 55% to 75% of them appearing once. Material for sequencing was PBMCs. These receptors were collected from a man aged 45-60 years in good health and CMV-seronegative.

In DNA form, the CDR3 reads TGTGCCAGCAGGGCGACCAGGGCAGGCACTGAAGCTTTCTTT. It encodes CASRATRAGTEAFF. The chain employs TRBV6-4 and TRBJ1-1, with D maybe TRBD1 (5 bases). The CDR3 has 14 amino acids. The V and J ends lost 6 bases and 4 bases respectively, with 15 bases between them. Germline-derived CDR1 and CDR2 are MRHNA and SNTAGT.

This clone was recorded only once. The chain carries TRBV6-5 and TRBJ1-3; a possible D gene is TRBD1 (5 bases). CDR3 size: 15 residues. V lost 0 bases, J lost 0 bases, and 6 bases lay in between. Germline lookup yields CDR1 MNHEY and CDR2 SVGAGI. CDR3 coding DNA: TGTGCCAGCAGTTACTCGGGACTCTCTGGAAACACCATATATTTT. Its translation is CASSYSGLSGNTIYF.

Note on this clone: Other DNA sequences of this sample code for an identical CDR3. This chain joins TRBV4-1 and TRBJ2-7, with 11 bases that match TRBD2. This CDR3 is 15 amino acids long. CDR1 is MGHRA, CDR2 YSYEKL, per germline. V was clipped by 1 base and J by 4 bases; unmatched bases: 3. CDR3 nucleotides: TGCGCCAGCAGCCAAGGACTAGCGGGGACTTACGAGCAGTACGTC. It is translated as CASSQGLAGTYEQYV.

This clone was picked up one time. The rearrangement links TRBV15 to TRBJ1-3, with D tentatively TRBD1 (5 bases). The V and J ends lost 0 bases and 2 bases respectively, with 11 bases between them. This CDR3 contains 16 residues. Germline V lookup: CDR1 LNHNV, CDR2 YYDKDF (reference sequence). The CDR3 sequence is CATSRDYAGTGNTIYF. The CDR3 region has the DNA TGTGCCACCAGCAGAGATTACGCAGGGACTGGAAACACCATATATTTT.

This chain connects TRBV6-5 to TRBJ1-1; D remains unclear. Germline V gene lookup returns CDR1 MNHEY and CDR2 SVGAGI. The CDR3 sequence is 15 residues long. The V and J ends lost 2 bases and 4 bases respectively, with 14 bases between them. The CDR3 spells CASSYPKGRGTEAFF. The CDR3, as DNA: TGTGCCAGCAGTTACCCCAAGGGTCGGGGCACTGAAGCTTTCTTT.

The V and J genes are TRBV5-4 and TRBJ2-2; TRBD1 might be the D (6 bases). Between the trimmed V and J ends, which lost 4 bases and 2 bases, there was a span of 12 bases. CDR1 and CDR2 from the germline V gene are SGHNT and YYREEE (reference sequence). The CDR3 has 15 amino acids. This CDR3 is CASSAGTPNTGELFF. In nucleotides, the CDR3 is TGTGCCAGCAGCGCAGGGACACCTAACACCGGGGAGCTGTTTTTT.

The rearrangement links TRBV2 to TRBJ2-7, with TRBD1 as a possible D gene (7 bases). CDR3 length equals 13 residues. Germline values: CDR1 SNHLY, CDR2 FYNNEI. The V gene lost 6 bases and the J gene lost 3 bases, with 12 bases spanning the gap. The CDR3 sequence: CASRGGQIYEQYF. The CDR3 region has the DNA TGTGCCAGCAGGGGGGGACAGATCTACGAGCAGTACTTC.

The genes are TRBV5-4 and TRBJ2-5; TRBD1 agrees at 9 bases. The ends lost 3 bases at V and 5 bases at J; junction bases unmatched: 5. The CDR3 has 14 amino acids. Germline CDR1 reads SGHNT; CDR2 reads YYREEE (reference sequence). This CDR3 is CASSSGDRVETQYF. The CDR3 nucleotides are TGTGCCAGCAGCTCGGGGGACAGGGTGGAGACCCAGTACTTC.

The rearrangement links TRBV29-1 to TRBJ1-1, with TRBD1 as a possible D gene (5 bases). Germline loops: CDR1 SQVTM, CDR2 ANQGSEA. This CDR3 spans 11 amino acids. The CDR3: CSARGNDRAFF. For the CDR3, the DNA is TGCAGTGCACGGGGGAATGATCGAGCTTTCTTT.

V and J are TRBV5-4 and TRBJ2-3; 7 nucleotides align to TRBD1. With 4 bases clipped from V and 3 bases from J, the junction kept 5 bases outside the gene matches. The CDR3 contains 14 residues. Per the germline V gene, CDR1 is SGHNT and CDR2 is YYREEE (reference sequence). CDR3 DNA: TGTGCCAGCAGCCTGACAGGGAAAACAGATACGCAGTATTTT. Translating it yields CASSLTGKTDTQYF.

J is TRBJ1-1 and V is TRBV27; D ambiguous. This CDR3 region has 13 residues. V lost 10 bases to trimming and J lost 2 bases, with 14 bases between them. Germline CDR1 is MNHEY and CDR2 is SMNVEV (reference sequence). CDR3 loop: CATPGGVNTEAFF. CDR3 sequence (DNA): TGTGCCACTCCTGGCGGAGTCAACACTGAAGCTTTCTTT.

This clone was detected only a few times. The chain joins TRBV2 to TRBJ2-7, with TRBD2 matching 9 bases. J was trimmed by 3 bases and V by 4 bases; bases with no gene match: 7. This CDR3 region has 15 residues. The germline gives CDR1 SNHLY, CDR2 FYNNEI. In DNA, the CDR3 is TGTGCCAGCAGTGTAGCGGGGCGGGGGGGCTACGAGCAGTACTTC. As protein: CASSVAGRGGYEQYF.

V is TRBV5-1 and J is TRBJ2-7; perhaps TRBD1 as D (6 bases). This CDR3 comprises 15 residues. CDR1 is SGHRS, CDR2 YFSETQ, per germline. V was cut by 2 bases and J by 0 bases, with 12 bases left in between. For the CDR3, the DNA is TGCGCCAGCAGCTTTACAGGGCTTCGCTCCTACGAGCAGTACTTC. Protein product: CASSFTGLRSYEQYF.

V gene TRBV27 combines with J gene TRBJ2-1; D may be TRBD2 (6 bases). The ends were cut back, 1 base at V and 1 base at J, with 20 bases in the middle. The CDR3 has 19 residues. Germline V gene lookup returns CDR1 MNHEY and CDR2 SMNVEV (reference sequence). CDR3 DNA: TGTGCCAGCAGTTTATACCCTGGGACTCCTACAACTTCCTACAATGAGCAGTTCTTC. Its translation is CASSLYPGTPTTSYNEQFF.

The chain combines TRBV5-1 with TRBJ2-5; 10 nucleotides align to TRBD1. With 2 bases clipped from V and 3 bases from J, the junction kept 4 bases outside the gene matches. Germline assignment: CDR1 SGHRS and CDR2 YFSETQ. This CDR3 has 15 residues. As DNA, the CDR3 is TGCGCCAGCAGCTTCGGGGACAGGGGTGAAGAGACCCAGTACTTC. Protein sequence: CASSFGDRGEETQYF.